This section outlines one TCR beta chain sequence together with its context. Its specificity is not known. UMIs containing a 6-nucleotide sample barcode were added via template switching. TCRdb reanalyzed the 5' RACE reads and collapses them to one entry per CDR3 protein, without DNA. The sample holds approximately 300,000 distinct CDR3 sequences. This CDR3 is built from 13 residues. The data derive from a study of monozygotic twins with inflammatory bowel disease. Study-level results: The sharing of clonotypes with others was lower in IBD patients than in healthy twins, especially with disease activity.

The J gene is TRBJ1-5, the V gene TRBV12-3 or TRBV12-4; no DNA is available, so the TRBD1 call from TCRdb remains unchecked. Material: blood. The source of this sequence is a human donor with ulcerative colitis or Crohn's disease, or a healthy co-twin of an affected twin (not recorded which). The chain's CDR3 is CASSTGGHQPQHF.